A single T cell receptor (beta chain) is shown here with its context. Germline lookup yields CDR1 KGHSH and CDR2 LQKENI. The CDR3 is 16 residues long. V was shortened by 6 bases and J by 0 bases, with 14 bases between the two germline ends. The PCR contained 60 Vbeta and 13 Jbeta primers. Profiled with immunoSEQ multiplex PCR; TCRdb holds only in-frame clones, not every one. The sample table includes approximately 72,000 clones. The sample comes from a study of cytomegalovirus exposure and HLA in healthy donors. Sequencing input: PBMCs. The source is a man aged 35 to 55 in good health and CMV-seronegative. The V and J genes are TRBV18 and TRBJ2-2; possibly TRBD1 for D (6 bases). This CDR3 is CASSQTGTTNTGELFF. The CDR3 DNA is TGTGCCAGCTCGCAGACCGGGACAACGAACACCGGGGAGCTGTTTTTT.